The 14 T cell receptor beta chains reported below all come from one sample, sequenced in a study of blood T cell repertoires in COVID-19. The assay was immunoSEQ multiplex PCR, and TCRdb's table has in-frame clones only and misses some. The data contain fewer than 60,000 clones, around 83% of them seen just once; the ten biggest clones take up 7.5% to 8.5%. Sequencing used peripheral blood. Receptor source: a human donor in a cohort sampled during active COVID-19.

The gene calls are TRBV27 and TRBJ2-2, with D maybe TRBD2 (5 bases). The CDR3 has 11 residues. V shed 8 bases and J shed 9 bases, with 10 bases lying between them. Germline loops: CDR1 MNHEY, CDR2 SMNVEV (reference sequence). The CDR3, as DNA: TGTGCCAGCGGACTCCTACGGGAGCTGTTTTTT. Residues: CASGLLRELFF.

The V and J genes are TRBV5-1 and TRBJ1-1, with D unclear. Germline V gene lookup returns CDR1 SGHRS and CDR2 YFSETQ. Trimming cost V 6 bases and J 4 bases, with 7 bases left between them. CDR3 length: 11 amino acids. CDR3 sequence: CASTFGTEAFF. CDR3 nucleotides: TGCGCCAGCACCTTCGGCACTGAAGCTTTCTTT.

V and J are TRBV5-4 and TRBJ1-6; 7 bases are a match to TRBD1. Unmatched junction bases numbered 11, after V lost 0 bases and J lost 8 bases. Germline CDR1 SGHNT, CDR2 YYREEE (reference sequence). CDR3 length: 17 amino acids. CDR3 nucleotides: TGTGCCAGCAGCTTGGGAGACAGGGAATCGGGATATTCACCCCTCCACTTT. It translates to CASSLGDRESGYSPLHF.

This chain connects TRBV27 to TRBJ1-4, with D possibly being TRBD1 (5 bases). There are 14 residues in the CDR3. Trimming stripped 2 bases from V and 4 bases from J, with 8 bases between. The germline V gene encodes CDR1 MNHEY and CDR2 SMNVEV (reference sequence). The CDR3 nucleotides read TGTGCCAGCAGTTTAGCCCAGGGTAATGAAAAACTGTTTTTT. Protein: CASSLAQGNEKLFF.

This clone was seen just once. V gene TRBV5-4 combines with J gene TRBJ2-2; 7 nucleotides agree with TRBD2. Germline-derived CDR1 and CDR2 are SGHNT and YYREEE (reference sequence). The CDR3 spans 16 residues. V trimming: 0 bases; J trimming: 2 bases; junction bases outside the gene matches: 4. CDR3 in amino acids: CASSLEPSGNTGELFF. The CDR3 DNA reads TGTGCCAGCAGCTTGGAGCCTAGCGGTAACACCGGGGAGCTGTTTTTT.

V and J are TRBV20-1 and TRBJ2-5, with 14 bases identical to TRBD2. Germline CDR1 is DFQATT and CDR2 is SNEGSKA (reference sequence). The CDR3 has 17 residues. V was pared by 3 bases and J by 4 bases, with 10 bases of the junction left unmatched. The CDR3 reads CSASSTGTSGRRETQYF. CDR3 DNA sequence: TGCAGTGCTAGTTCGACCGGGACTAGCGGGAGACGAGAGACCCAGTACTTC.

This clone was seen more than once but under ten times. The V gene is TRBV19, the J gene TRBJ2-3; 9 bases agree with TRBD2. CDR1 is LNHDA, CDR2 SQIVND, per germline (reference sequence). The CDR3 length is 14 residues. The J segment lost 3 bases and the V segment lost 7 bases, leaving 5 bases of the junction unmatched. The CDR3 region is CASKRTSVTDTQYF. The DNA for the CDR3 is TGTGCCAGTAAAAGGACTAGCGTAACAGATACGCAGTATTTT.

The rearrangement uses TRBV5-5 and TRBJ2-5; D is unresolved. The CDR3 extends over 13 amino acids. Germline V lookup: CDR1 SGHKS, CDR2 YYEKEE (reference sequence). V lost 4 bases and J 5 bases, leaving 12 bases between the germline ends. The CDR3 reads CASSPTLRETQYF. Written as DNA, the CDR3 is TGTGCCAGCAGCCCGACCTTGAGGGAGACCCAGTACTTC.

The chain has TRBV7-2 and TRBJ2-5; 7 bases agree with TRBD1. CDR1 SGHTA and CDR2 FQGNSA come from the germline V gene. CDR3 size: 14 residues. Unmatched junction bases numbered 6, after V lost 3 bases and J lost 5 bases. This CDR3 is CASSFYRGGETQYF. Here the CDR3 DNA reads TGTGCCAGCAGCTTCTACAGGGGTGGGGAGACCCAGTACTTC.

The chain is built from TRBV11-3 and TRBJ1-3, with 7 bases identical to TRBD1. Trimming cost V 3 bases and J 3 bases; bases outside gene matches: 2. The CDR3 is 14 amino acids. Germline V CDR1 and CDR2: SGHNT, YENEEA. The CDR3 loop is CASSLGQSGNTIYF. In nucleotides, the CDR3 is TGTGCCAGCAGCTTGGGACAGAGTGGAAACACCATATATTTT.

The chain carries TRBV2 and TRBJ1-5; possibly TRBD1 for D (6 bases). The germline V gene has CDR1 SNHLY and CDR2 FYNNEI. The CDR3 has 17 residues. Trimming pared 2 bases from V and 0 bases from J, leaving 14 bases between. The CDR3 is CASSEMSGGASNQPQHF. The CDR3 nucleotides read TGTGCCAGCAGTGAAATGTCGGGGGGCGCTAGCAATCAGCCCCAGCATTTT.

The chain employs TRBV23-1 and TRBJ2-6, with a possible D match to TRBD1 (6 bases). TRBV23-1 is assigned to the ORF class and has an uncertain function. The V end was cut by 3 bases, the J end by 1 base, with 13 bases between. This CDR3 region has 17 residues. CDR3 region: CASSHARTVSGANVLTF. The CDR3 DNA reads TGCGCCAGCAGTCACGCGAGGACAGTTTCTGGGGCCAACGTCCTGACTTTC.

V usage is TRBV28 and J usage is TRBJ2-1, with 8 nucleotides matching TRBD1. Germline loops: CDR1 MDHEN, CDR2 SYDVKM. Trimming removed 8 bases from V and 3 bases from J; junction bases left unmatched: 9. The CDR3 has 15 residues. The CDR3 loop is CASGLPDRGYNEQFF. As DNA, the CDR3 is TGTGCCAGCGGTCTTCCTGACAGGGGCTACAATGAGCAGTTCTTC.

The gene calls are TRBV4-2 and TRBJ1-1, with D maybe TRBD1 (6 bases). V dropped 0 bases and J dropped 1 base, with 12 bases sitting between them. The germline V gene encodes CDR1 LGHNA and CDR2 YNFKEQ. This CDR3 spans 16 amino acids. The CDR3 region is CASSQEAGAPNTEAFF. DNA for the CDR3: TGTGCCAGCAGCCAAGAAGCGGGGGCTCCGAACACTGAAGCTTTCTTT.